The clone carrying this TCR beta chain was counted only a few times. Antigen unknown. The sample is drawn from a study of beta chain features in type 1 diabetes. V lost 5 bases and J lost 4, with 14 bases in between. Germline CDR1 reads SGHTA; CDR2 reads FQGTGA. The CDR3 is 14 amino acids. The investigators reverse transcribed all of the isolated RNA, so they sequenced expressed TCRB transcripts. Using immunoSEQ multiplex PCR, the repertoire was profiled, and TCRdb retains in-frame clones only, with some absent. The data show approximately 150,000 clones, roughly 10% seen once. Findings of the study overall: The study found moderately but significantly shorter TCRB CDR3s in all four CD4+ subsets of Type 1 diabetes patients.

The clonotype comes from a man younger than 45 with type 1 diabetes. The sequenced sample was central memory CD4+ T cells from blood. The chain employs TRBV7-3 and TRBJ1-1, with D tentatively TRBD1 (5 bases). This CDR3 is CASSRVKGSTEAFF. In DNA form, the CDR3 reads TGTGCCAGCAGCCGGGTGAAGGGGTCCACTGAAGCTTTCTTT. Together with reference TRBV7-3 and TRBJ1-1, the CDR3 gives the full variable domain: GAGVSQTPSNKVTEKGKYVELRCDPISGHTALYWYRQSLGQGPEFLIYFQGTGAADDSGLPNDRFFAVRPEGSVSTLKIQRTERGDSAVYLCASSRVKGSTEAFFGQGTRLTVV.